These 27 T cell receptor beta chains were sequenced from one sample in a study of cytomegalovirus exposure and HLA in healthy donors. It was with 60 Vbeta and 13 Jbeta primers that the PCR ran. Data came from immunoSEQ multiplex PCR; TCRdb stores just in-frame clones and leaves some out. The sample has about 97,000 clones, over 65% seen once. Material for sequencing was PBMCs. The receptors derive from a man aged 40-49 years in good health and CMV-seronegative.

The chain joins TRBV2 to TRBJ1-5, with D hard to call. CDR1 SNHLY and CDR2 FYNNEI come from the germline V gene. Deletions cut 4 bases from V and 7 bases from J, with 5 bases between. The CDR3 is made up of 11 amino acids. CDR3 nucleotide sequence: TGTGCCAGCAGTGCGGGGCAGCCCCAGCATTTT. It encodes CASSAGQPQHF. The complete variable domain, with remaining parts taken from reference TRBV2 and TRBJ1-5, reads EPEVTQTPSHQVTQMGQEVILRCVPISNHLYFYWYRQILGQKVEFLVSFYNNEISEKSEIFDDQFSVERPDGSNFTLKIRSTKLEDSAMYFCASSAGQPQHFGDGTRLSIL.

This chain joins TRBV18 and TRBJ1-1; D unresolved. From germline, CDR1 is KGHSH and CDR2 LQKENI. The V and J ends lost 5 bases and 1 base respectively, with 8 bases between them. The CDR3 is made up of 13 amino acids. The chain's CDR3 is CASSDQENTEAFF. The CDR3 DNA reads as TGTGCCAGCTCAGACCAGGAGAACACTGAAGCTTTCTTT.

The J gene is TRBJ1-4, the V gene TRBV7-2; 7 nucleotides line up with TRBD1. The CDR3 spans 15 residues. Looked up from germline, CDR1 is SGHTA and CDR2 is FQGNSA. Unmatched junction bases numbered 4, after V lost 4 bases and J lost 2 bases. The CDR3 is CASSSQTGTNEKLFF. The CDR3 DNA reads as TGTGCCAGCAGCTCCCAGACAGGGACTAATGAAAAACTGTTTTTT.

The chain links TRBV5-1 to TRBJ1-5, with 8 positions matching TRBD1. Germline CDR1 and CDR2: SGHRS and YFSETQ. V shed 0 bases and J 6 bases; nucleotides not matched to a gene: 5. The CDR3 is 15 amino acids. The CDR3 nucleotides are TGCGCCAGCAGCTTGGAGCCAGGGGGCGGTCAGCCCCAGCATTTT. This codes for CASSLEPGGGQPQHF.

The chain is built from TRBV19 and TRBJ2-5; D perhaps matches TRBD2 (7 bases). CDR3 length: 15 amino acids. Trimming removed 4 bases at V and 4 bases at J, with 16 bases between. Germline values: CDR1 LNHDA, CDR2 SQIVND (reference sequence). CDR3 in DNA: TGTGCCAGTAGTACCGTGGGAGGGGGGGGAGAGACCCAGTACTTC. This sequence encodes CASSTVGGGGETQYF.

The J gene is TRBJ2-3, the V gene TRBV30; D not certain. The germline V gene encodes CDR1 GTSNPN and CDR2 SVGIG (reference sequence). V was shortened by 2 bases and J by 6 bases, with 9 bases between the two germline ends. The CDR3 spans 12 residues. CDR3 amino acids: CAWSRVEDTQYF. The DNA for the CDR3 is TGTGCCTGGAGTCGGGTTGAGGATACGCAGTATTTT.

The chain recombines TRBV4-2 with TRBJ1-6; no definite D call. The germline V gene has CDR1 LGHNA and CDR2 YNFKEQ. The CDR3 sequence is 15 residues long. Between the trimmed V and J ends, which lost 6 bases and 5 bases, there was a span of 14 bases. CDR3 nucleotide sequence: TGTGCCAGCAGTCTACGGAGTCAAGATAATTCACCCCTCCACTTT. Protein sequence: CASSLRSQDNSPLHF.

This clone was counted a few times. The V call is TRBV20-1, the J call TRBJ1-1; D remains unclear. The CDR3 runs to 11 residues. CDR1 is DFQATT and CDR2 is SNEGSKA in the germline V gene (reference sequence). Between the trimmed V and J ends, which lost 0 bases and 5 bases, there was a span of 4 bases. The CDR3 region is CSARDRTEAFF. DNA for the CDR3: TGCAGTGCTAGAGACCGTACTGAAGCTTTCTTT.

This chain links TRBV18 with TRBJ1-3; D not certain. Deletions cut 5 bases from V and 4 bases from J, with 15 bases between. The CDR3 loop spans 15 amino acids. The germline V gene encodes CDR1 KGHSH and CDR2 LQKENI. The CDR3, as DNA: TGTGCCAGCTCAACCGCGCAGGCGAGCGGAAACACCATATATTTT. It codes for CASSTAQASGNTIYF.

The chain is built from TRBV11-3 and TRBJ2-3, with 8 bases matching TRBD1. This CDR3 has 16 residues. The germline gives CDR1 SGHNT, CDR2 YENEEA. V shed 5 bases and J 2 bases; nucleotides not matched to a gene: 9. CDR3 sequence reads: CASSKGQGDDTDTQYF. The DNA for the CDR3 is TGTGCCAGCAGCAAAGGACAGGGCGACGACACAGATACGCAGTATTTT.

For the CDR3, the DNA is TGTGCCAGCAGTTACTGGGGGGCAGGGGGTGACTATGGCTACACCTTC. Translation: CASSYWGAGGDYGYTF. The V and J genes are TRBV6-6 and TRBJ1-2; 7 positions agree with TRBD1. After removal of 1 base from V and 3 bases from J, the junction contained 8 bases not matched to a gene. The length of the CDR3 is 16 residues. CDR1 and CDR2 (germline): MNHNY, SVGAGI (reference sequence).

This clone has only a few counts. The CDR3 is CASSQWRKETQYF. The DNA for the CDR3 is TGCGCCAGCAGCCAATGGAGGAAAGAGACCCAGTACTTC. V usage is TRBV4-1 and J usage is TRBJ2-5, with D possibly being TRBD2 (5 bases). CDR3 size: 13 residues. V lost 2 bases and J lost 3, with 7 bases in between. Germline CDR1 and CDR2: MGHRA and YSYEKL.

The chain is built from TRBV20-1 and TRBJ1-1, with TRBD1 as a possible D gene (5 bases). Looked up from germline, CDR1 is DFQATT and CDR2 is SNEGSKA (reference sequence). V lost 3 bases to trimming and J lost 4 bases, with 6 bases between them. The CDR3 is 11 amino acids. The CDR3 region is CSARGGTEAFF. The DNA of the CDR3 is TGCAGTGCTAGGGGGGGCACTGAAGCTTTCTTT.

This clone appeared once. The chain recombines TRBV9 with TRBJ2-1, with no clear D. The germline gives CDR1 SGDLS, CDR2 YYNGEE. The length of the CDR3 is 14 residues. Trimming removed 0 bases at V and 5 bases at J, with 9 bases between. The CDR3 bases are TGTGCCAGCAGCGTAGAAGTAGCAGACAATGAGCAGTTCTTC. Amino acid sequence: CASSVEVADNEQFF.

The V gene is TRBV2, the J gene TRBJ2-1; TRBD2 is a possible D gene (6 bases). Trimming shortened V by 6 bases and J by 2 bases, and 11 bases separated the two germline ends. CDR3 size: 14 residues. Germline V lookup: CDR1 SNHLY, CDR2 FYNNEI. As DNA, the CDR3 is TGTGCCAGCAGCGGACTACCAACCTACAATGAGCAGTTCTTC. Translated, it gives CASSGLPTYNEQFF.

At least ten counts were recorded for this clone. This sample includes further DNA sequences coding for the same CDR3. V usage is TRBV9 and J usage is TRBJ1-1; D call uncertain. The germline gives CDR1 SGDLS, CDR2 YYNGEE. The CDR3 is made up of 13 amino acids. Trimming removed 3 bases from V and 5 bases from J, with 11 bases in between. The chain's CDR3 is CASSGGAGTEAFF. The CDR3 region has the DNA TGTGCCAGCAGCGGAGGCGCGGGAACTGAAGCTTTCTTT.

This chain links TRBV5-1 with TRBJ2-1; 11 bases are shared with TRBD2. The junction had 6 bases not matched to a gene; V was cut back by 4 bases and J by 3 bases. The CDR3 loop spans 16 amino acids. CDR1 is SGHRS and CDR2 is YFSETQ in the germline V gene. For the CDR3, the DNA is TGCGCCAGCAGCCTGCCTAGCGGGGGGAACTACAATGAGCAGTTCTTC. Residues: CASSLPSGGNYNEQFF.

The CDR3 loop reads CASSPPLGGSETQYF. The DNA for the CDR3 is TGTGCCAGCAGCCCACCCCTGGGGGGAAGCGAGACCCAGTACTTC. The rearrangement joins TRBV5-4 to TRBJ2-5, with D possibly being TRBD2 (6 bases). Trimming removed 4 bases from V and 5 bases from J, with 18 bases in between. CDR3 length: 15 amino acids. Looked up from germline, CDR1 is SGHNT and CDR2 is YYREEE (reference sequence).

The chain joins TRBV18 to TRBJ1-5, with TRBD1 as a possible D gene (5 bases). From germline, CDR1 is KGHSH and CDR2 LQKENI. V dropped 3 bases and J dropped 0 bases, with 12 bases sitting between them. This CDR3 has 16 residues. CDR3 DNA sequence: TGTGCCAGCTCACCCTCCGGGGGACCTAGCAATCAGCCCCAGCATTTT. This translates into CASSPSGGPSNQPQHF.

The genes are TRBV7-3 and TRBJ2-3, with 7 bases that match TRBD2. The CDR3 length is 15 residues. Germline assignment: CDR1 SGHTA and CDR2 FQGTGA. Unmatched junction bases numbered 5, after V lost 1 base and J lost 4 bases. This chain's CDR3 is CASSLMAGRADTQYF. The CDR3 nucleotides read TGTGCCAGCAGCTTAATGGCAGGGAGGGCAGATACGCAGTATTTT.

V and J are TRBV5-6 and TRBJ2-7, with 8 bases that match TRBD1. Germline V gene sequence: CDR1 SGHDT, CDR2 YYEEEE. J gave up 1 base and V 4 bases, and 10 bases lay outside the gene matches. The CDR3 contains 16 residues. CDR3 nucleotides: TGTGCCAGCAGCGACGAAGGGACAGGTAATTCCTACGAGCAGTACTTC. Protein product: CASSDEGTGNSYEQYF.

Details on this clone: The same CDR3 is also encoded by other DNA sequences in this sample. The chain carries TRBV7-2 and TRBJ2-3; TRBD2 matches 10 bases. Germline CDR1 is SGHTA and CDR2 is FQGNSA. The CDR3 is 15 amino acids. With V trimmed by 2 bases and J by 1 base, 0 bases remained unmatched. CDR3 DNA: TGTGCCAGCAGCTTACTAGCGGGGGGCACAGATACGCAGTATTTT. It yields the protein CASSLLAGGTDTQYF.

V usage is TRBV7-3 and J usage is TRBJ2-1; 13 bases are a match to TRBD2. Germline loops: CDR1 SGHTA, CDR2 FQGTGA. The V and J ends lost 6 bases and 10 bases, in that order; junction bases with no gene match: 9. The CDR3 has 15 amino acids. The CDR3: CASRPGLAGEREQFF. The CDR3 coding sequence is TGTGCCAGCAGGCCCGGACTAGCGGGGGAAAGGGAGCAGTTCTTC.

The CDR3 loop is CASSWAGMANTIYF. CDR3 coding DNA: TGTGCCAGCAGCTGGGCCGGGATGGCGAACACCATATATTTT. The rearrangement links TRBV7-9 to TRBJ1-3; D ambiguous. Germline V gene lookup returns CDR1 SEHNR and CDR2 FQNEAQ (reference sequence). The germline V and J ends were trimmed by 4 bases and 7 bases, with 14 bases remaining between them. This CDR3 is 14 amino acids long.

The rearrangement uses TRBV9 and TRBJ2-7; TRBD2 aligns across 7 bases. CDR3 length equals 15 residues. Germline V gives CDR1 SGDLS, CDR2 YYNGEE. The trim removed 3 bases at V and 7 bases at J, leaving 13 bases unmatched. The CDR3 region is CASSGRLAAVTEQYF. In DNA form, the CDR3 reads TGTGCCAGCAGCGGGAGACTAGCTGCCGTTACGGAGCAGTACTTC.

The gene calls are TRBV19 and TRBJ2-1, with a weak D call TRBD2 (6 bases). Germline V CDR1 and CDR2: LNHDA, SQIVND (reference sequence). The CDR3 is 13 residues long. V lost 7 bases to trimming and J lost 9 bases, with 16 bases between them. CDR3 coding DNA: TGTGCCAGTACCTTTCTATTGGGGGGTGAGCAGTTCTTC. Translating it yields CASTFLLGGEQFF.

The DNA for the CDR3 is TGTGCCAGCAGCTTAGTCGTGGCGGCGGGGGTAAGCCAAGAGACCCAGTACTTC. Translating gives CASSLVVAAGVSQETQYF. The chain has TRBV7-2 and TRBJ2-5; 7 nucleotides align to TRBD2. Germline trimming cut 1 base from V and 1 base from J; bases unmatched to any gene: 12. This CDR3 is built from 18 residues. Germline CDR1 SGHTA, CDR2 FQGNSA.